The source of this TCR beta chain is a study of T cells in Graves' hyperthyroidism and ophthalmopathy. Study-wide points: Progression to ophthalmopathy was predicted a median of approximately 6.4 months early. Appearing also in blood were most of the thyroid clonotypes expanded above 0.001.

Exclusion followed for patients with uncontrolled infection, other autoimmune disease, pregnancy or lactation. Fresh peripheral blood, approximately 9.6 ml, yielded the PBMCs. Researchers amplified the TCR beta CDR3 regions from RNA transcripts. First-round RT-PCR targeting the TCR CDR3 was performed with the HTBI primer set. TCRdb called the multiplex PCR reads again in MiXCR, with one record for every CDR3 protein. In the table there are 550,000 to 850,000 distinct CDR3 sequences, about 17% of which are singletons. Concerning this clonotype itself: Its antigen is unidentified.

The sequence came from a woman between 50 and 59 years old with Graves' hyperthyroidism that later progressed to Graves' ophthalmopathy. The source material was blood.

For the CDR3, the DNA is TGTGCCAGCAGAGGGGATTTGACTGAAGCTTTCTTT. Translating gives CASRGDLTEAFF. This rearrangement joins TRBV27 to TRBJ1-1; the D gene is possibly TRBD1 (5 bases). Germline lookup yields CDR1 MNHEY and CDR2 SMNVEV (reference sequence). V was pared by 6 bases and J by 5 bases, with 10 bases between. The CDR3 is 12 residues long.